This T cell receptor (beta chain) was sequenced during a study of molecular identifiers for immune sequencing clone quantification. Study-level findings and limits: Clonotypes surpassing 20 RNA copies contained over 97% of effector molecules, versus under 1% in naive cells. Spiked Jurkat TCR RNA equivalent to one cell was reportedly detectable in about a million naive cells.

In preparing bulk TCR libraries, previously described methods and listed TCR primers were used. TCRdb reprocessed the PCR reads via MiXCR and lists one record per CDR3 protein. This sample has approximately 590,000 distinct CDR3 sequences, with 25% found just once. Naive CD8 T cell sorting was performed on the CD8+CD4-CCR7+CD45RA+ phenotype. About this clonotype: The antigen is undetermined. Germline is not matched at one junction end, which may reflect a read error.

The CDR3 length is 16 residues. In germline, CDR1 is SGHRS, CDR2 YFSETQ. The chain recombines TRBV5-1 with TRBJ2-7; TRBD2 is a possible D gene (6 bases). The source is a human donor in good health. Some libraries in this study had Jurkat cell RNA spiked in. The source material was naive CD8+ T cells from blood, with Jurkat cell RNA spiked in. Stated subset: FACS-sorted CD8+CD4-CCR7+CD45RA+ naive T cells. CDR3 amino acids: CASSLGQEGLSCEQYF. The CDR3 DNA reads TGCGCCAGCAGCTTGGGGCAGGAGGGATTATCCTGCGAGCAGTACTTC.